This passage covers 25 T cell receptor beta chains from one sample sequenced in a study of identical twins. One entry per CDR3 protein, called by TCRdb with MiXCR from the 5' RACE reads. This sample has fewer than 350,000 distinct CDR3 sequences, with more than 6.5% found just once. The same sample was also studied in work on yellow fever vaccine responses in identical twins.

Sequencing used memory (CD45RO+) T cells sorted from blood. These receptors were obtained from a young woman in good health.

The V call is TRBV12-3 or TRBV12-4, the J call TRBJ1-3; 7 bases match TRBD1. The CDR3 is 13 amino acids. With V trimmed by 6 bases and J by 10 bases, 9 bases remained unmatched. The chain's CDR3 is CASSKDRSRTIYF. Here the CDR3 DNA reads TGTGCCAGCAGCAAGGACAGGTCAAGGACCATATATTTT.

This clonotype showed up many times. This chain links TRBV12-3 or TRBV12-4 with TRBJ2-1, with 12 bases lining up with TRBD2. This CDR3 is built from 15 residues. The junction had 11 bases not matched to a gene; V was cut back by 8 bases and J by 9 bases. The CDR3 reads CASEVGLAGLGEQFF. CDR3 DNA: TGTGCCAGCGAGGTGGGACTAGCGGGTTTGGGTGAGCAGTTCTTC.

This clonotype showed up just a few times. The CDR3 DNA reads TGCGCCAGCAGCCGGGACCTTGGCAGGGAGACCCAGTACTTC. This gives the protein CASSRDLGRETQYF. The J gene is TRBJ2-5, the V gene TRBV5-1, with D perhaps given as TRBD1 or TRBD2 (5 bases each). This CDR3 comprises 14 residues. Trimming shortened V by 4 bases and J by 5 bases, and 15 bases separated the two germline ends. Germline V gene sequence: CDR1 SGHRS, CDR2 YFSETQ.

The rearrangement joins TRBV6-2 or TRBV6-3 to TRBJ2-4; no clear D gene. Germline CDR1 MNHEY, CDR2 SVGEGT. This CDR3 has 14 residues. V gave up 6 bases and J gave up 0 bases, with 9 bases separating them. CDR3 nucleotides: TGTGCCAGCAGCCCTGATCTAGCCAAAAACATTCAGTACTTC. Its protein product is CASSPDLAKNIQYF.

The DNA for the CDR3 is TGTGCCAGCAGCGCCGCTGCGGACGGATACACTGAAGCTTTCTTT. Its protein product is CASSAAADGYTEAFF. V is TRBV7-9 and J is TRBJ1-1; D gene ambiguous. Per germline, CDR1 SEHNR and CDR2 FQNEAQ (reference sequence). CDR3 length equals 15 residues. Trimming pared 5 bases from V and 3 bases from J, leaving 16 bases between.

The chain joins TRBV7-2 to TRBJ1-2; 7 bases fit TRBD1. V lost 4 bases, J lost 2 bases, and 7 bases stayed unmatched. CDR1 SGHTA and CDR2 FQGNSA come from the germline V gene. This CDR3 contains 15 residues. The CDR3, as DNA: TGTGCCAGCAGCTACCCCGGGACAGAGAACTATGGCTACACCTTC. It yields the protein CASSYPGTENYGYTF.

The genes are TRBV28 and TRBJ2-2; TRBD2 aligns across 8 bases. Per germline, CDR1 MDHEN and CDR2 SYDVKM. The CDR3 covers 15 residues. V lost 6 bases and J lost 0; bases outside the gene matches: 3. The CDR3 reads CASSTAGANTGELFF. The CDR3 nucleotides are TGTGCCAGCAGCACAGCGGGAGCGAACACCGGGGAGCTGTTTTTT.

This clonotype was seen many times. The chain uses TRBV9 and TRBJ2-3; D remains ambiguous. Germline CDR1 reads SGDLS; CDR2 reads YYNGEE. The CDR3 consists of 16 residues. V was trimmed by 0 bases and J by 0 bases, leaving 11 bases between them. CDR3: CASSVVAGTSTDTQYF. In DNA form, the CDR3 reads TGTGCCAGCAGCGTAGTTGCAGGAACTAGCACAGATACGCAGTATTTT.

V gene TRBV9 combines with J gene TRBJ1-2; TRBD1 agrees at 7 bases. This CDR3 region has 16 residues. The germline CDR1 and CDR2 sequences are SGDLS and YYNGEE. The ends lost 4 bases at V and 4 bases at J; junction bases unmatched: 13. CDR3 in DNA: TGTGCCAGCAGCCCCCGGCCGGGACAGAAAGCCTATGGCTACACCTTC. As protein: CASSPRPGQKAYGYTF.

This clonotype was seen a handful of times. CDR3 sequence: CASSQEGDPGANVLTF. CDR3 nucleotide sequence: TGTGCCAGCAGTCAAGAAGGCGATCCTGGGGCCAACGTCCTGACTTTC. V gene TRBV2 combines with J gene TRBJ2-6; D gene unclear. V gave up 5 bases and J gave up 2 bases, with 13 bases separating them. CDR3 length: 16 amino acids. CDR1 is SNHLY, CDR2 FYNNEI, per germline.

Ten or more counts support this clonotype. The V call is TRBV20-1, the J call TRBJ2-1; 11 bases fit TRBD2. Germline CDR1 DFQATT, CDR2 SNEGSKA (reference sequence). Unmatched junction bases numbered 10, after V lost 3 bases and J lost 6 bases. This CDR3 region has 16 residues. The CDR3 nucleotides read TGCAGTGCTAGTGGGTTAGCGGGAGGGCCTTTCAATGAGCAGTTCTTC. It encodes CSASGLAGGPFNEQFF.

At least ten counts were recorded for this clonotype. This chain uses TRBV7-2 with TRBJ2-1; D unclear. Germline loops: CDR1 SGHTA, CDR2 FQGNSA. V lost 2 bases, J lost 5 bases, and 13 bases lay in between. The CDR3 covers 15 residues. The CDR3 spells CASSLQNYRNNEQFF. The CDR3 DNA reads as TGTGCCAGCAGCTTACAGAACTATCGTAACAATGAGCAGTTCTTC.

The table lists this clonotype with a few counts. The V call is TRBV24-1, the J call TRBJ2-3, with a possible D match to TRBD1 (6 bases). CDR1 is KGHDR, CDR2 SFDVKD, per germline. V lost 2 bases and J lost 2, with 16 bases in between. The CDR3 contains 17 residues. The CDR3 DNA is TGTGCCACCAGTGATTGGTGGTCAGGACAGCTCACAGATACGCAGTATTTT. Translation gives CATSDWWSGQLTDTQYF.

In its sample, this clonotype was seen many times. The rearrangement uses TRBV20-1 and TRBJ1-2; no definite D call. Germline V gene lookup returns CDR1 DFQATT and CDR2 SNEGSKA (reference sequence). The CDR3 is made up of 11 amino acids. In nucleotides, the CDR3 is TGCAGCTCAACCGGACTCTATGGCTACACCTTC. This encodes CSSTGLYGYTF.

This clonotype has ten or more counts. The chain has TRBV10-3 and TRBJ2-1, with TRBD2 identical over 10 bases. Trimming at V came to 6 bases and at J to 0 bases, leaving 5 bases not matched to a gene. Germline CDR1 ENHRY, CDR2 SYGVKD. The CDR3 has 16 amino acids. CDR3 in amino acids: CAISALAGSSYNEQFF. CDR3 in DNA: TGTGCCATCAGCGCACTAGCGGGGAGCTCCTACAATGAGCAGTTCTTC.

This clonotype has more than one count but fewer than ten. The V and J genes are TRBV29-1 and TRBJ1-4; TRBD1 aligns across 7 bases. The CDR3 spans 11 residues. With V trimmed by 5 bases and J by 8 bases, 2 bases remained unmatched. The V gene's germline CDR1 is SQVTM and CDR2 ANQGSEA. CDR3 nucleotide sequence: TGCAGCGTTCTACAGGGGGAAAAACTGTTTTTT. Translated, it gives CSVLQGEKLFF.

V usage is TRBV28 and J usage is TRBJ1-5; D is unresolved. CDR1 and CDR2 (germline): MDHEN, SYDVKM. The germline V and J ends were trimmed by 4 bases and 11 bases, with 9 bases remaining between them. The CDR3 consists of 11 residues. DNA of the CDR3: TGTGCCAGCAGTTCAGGTAGATCCCAGCATTTT. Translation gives CASSSGRSQHF.

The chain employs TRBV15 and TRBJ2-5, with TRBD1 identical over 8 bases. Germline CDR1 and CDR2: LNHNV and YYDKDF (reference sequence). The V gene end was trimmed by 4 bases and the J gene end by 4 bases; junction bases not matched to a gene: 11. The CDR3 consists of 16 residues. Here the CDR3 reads CATSKGRQGRRETQYF. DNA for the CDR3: TGTGCCACCAGCAAGGGTCGACAGGGGAGGCGAGAGACCCAGTACTTC.

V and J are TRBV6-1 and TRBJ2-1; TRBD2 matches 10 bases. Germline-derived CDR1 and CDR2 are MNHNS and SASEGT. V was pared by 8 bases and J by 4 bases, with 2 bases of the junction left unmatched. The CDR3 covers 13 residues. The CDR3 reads CASGLADYNEQFF. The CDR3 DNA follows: TGTGCCAGCGGACTAGCGGATTACAATGAGCAGTTCTTC.

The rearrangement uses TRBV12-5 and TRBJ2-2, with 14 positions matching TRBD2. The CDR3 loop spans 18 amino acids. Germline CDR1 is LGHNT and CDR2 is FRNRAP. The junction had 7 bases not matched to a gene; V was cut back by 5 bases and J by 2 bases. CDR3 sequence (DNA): TGTGCTAGTGGTCCCCCCGGACTAGCGGGAGGCAACACCGGGGAGCTGTTTTTT. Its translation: CASGPPGLAGGNTGELFF.

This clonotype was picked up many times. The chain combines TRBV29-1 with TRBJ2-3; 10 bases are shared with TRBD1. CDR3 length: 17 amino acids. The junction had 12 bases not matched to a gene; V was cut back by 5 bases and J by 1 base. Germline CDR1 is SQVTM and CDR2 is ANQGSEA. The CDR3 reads CSVRQGAISWGTDTQYF. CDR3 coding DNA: TGCAGCGTTCGACAGGGGGCGATCAGTTGGGGCACAGATACGCAGTATTTT.

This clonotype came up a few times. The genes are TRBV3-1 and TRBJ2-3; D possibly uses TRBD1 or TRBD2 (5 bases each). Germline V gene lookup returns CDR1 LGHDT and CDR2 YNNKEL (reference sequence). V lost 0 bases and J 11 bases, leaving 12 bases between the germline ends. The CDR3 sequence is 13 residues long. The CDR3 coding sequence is TGTGCCAGCAGCCAAGATGTTGGGACCAAGCAGTATTTT. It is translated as CASSQDVGTKQYF.

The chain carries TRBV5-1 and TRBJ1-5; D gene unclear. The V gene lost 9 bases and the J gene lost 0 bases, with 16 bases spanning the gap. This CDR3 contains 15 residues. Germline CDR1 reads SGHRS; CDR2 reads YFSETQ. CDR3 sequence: CAIDGSSYSNQPQHF. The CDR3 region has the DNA TGCGCCATCGACGGCAGCTCTTATAGCAATCAGCCCCAGCATTTT.

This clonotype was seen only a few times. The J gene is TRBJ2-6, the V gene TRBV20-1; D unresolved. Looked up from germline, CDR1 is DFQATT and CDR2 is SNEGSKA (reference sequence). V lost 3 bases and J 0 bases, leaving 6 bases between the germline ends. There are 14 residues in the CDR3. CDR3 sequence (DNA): TGCAGTGCTAGTCCGGGCTCTGGGGCCAACGTCCTGACTTTC. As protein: CSASPGSGANVLTF.

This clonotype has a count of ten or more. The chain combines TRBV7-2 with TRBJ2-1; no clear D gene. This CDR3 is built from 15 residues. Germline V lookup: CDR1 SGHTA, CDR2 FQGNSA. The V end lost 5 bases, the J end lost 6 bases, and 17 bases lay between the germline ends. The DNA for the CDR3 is TGTGCCAGCAGCCCGCACAGCCTGGGTACCAATGAGCAGTTCTTC. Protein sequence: CASSPHSLGTNEQFF.